These 26 T cell receptor beta chains share one sample of origin, sequenced in a study of blood T cell repertoires in COVID-19. The data were produced by immunoSEQ multiplex PCR, yet TCRdb's version contains in-frame clones alone and is incomplete. The sample has approximately 100,000 clones, over 75% seen once. The sequencing input was peripheral blood. These receptors were obtained from a woman aged 25 to 39 with acute or convalescent COVID-19.

This chain joins TRBV18 and TRBJ2-6; D is unclear. V shed 4 bases and J shed 0 bases, with 13 bases lying between them. Germline CDR1 is KGHSH and CDR2 is LQKENI. This CDR3 is built from 17 residues. In DNA form, the CDR3 reads TGTGCCAGCTCACTCCTCGTGGCCCGCTCTGGGGCCAACGTCCTGACTTTC. It specifies CASSLLVARSGANVLTF.

This clone has only a few counts. The chain carries TRBV6-5 and TRBJ2-3; TRBD1 matches 10 bases. Germline CDR1 reads MNHEY; CDR2 reads SVGAGI. CDR3 size: 15 residues. After removal of 6 bases from V and 1 base from J, the junction contained 4 bases not matched to a gene. DNA of the CDR3: TGTGCCAGCAGAACCGGGACAGGGGGCACAGATACGCAGTATTTT. This sequence encodes CASRTGTGGTDTQYF.

The chain recombines TRBV12-5 with TRBJ2-7, with a tentative D call TRBD1 (6 bases). V dropped 9 bases and J dropped 5 bases, with 17 bases sitting between them. The CDR3 is 13 amino acids. Germline V gives CDR1 LGHNT, CDR2 FRNRAP. For the CDR3, the DNA is TGTGCTAGCACAGGGACATCTCTCCACGAGCAGTACTTC. Translation gives CASTGTSLHEQYF.

CDR3 residues: CSVSGVYEQFF. CDR3 nucleotide sequence: TGCAGCGTGTCGGGGGTTTACGAGCAGTTCTTC. This sequence joins TRBV29-1 and TRBJ2-1; tentatively, D is TRBD2 (6 bases). Germline lookup yields CDR1 SQVTM and CDR2 ANQGSEA. The V and J ends lost 6 bases and 10 bases respectively, with 13 bases between them. The CDR3 loop spans 11 amino acids.

The J gene is TRBJ1-2, the V gene TRBV13, with D tentatively TRBD1 (5 bases). From germline, CDR1 is PRHDT and CDR2 FYEKMQ (reference sequence). V shed 0 bases and J shed 6 bases, with 11 bases lying between them. CDR3 length: 14 amino acids. Here the CDR3 DNA reads TGTGCCAGCAGCTTAGGGGGGCGCCGAAATGGCTACACCTTC. It is translated as CASSLGGRRNGYTF. Based on the CDR3 plus reference TRBV13 and TRBJ1-2, the full variable domain is AAGVIQSPRHLIKEKRETATLKCYPIPRHDTVYWYQQGPGQDPQFLISFYEKMQSDKGSIPDRFSAQQFSDYHSELNMSSLELGDSALYFCASSLGGRRNGYTFGSGTRLTVV.

The chain couples TRBV19 to TRBJ2-2; 8 nucleotides match TRBD2. The CDR3 is made up of 16 amino acids. Trimming removed 7 bases from V and 0 bases from J; junction bases left unmatched: 7. Germline V gene data show CDR1 as LNHDA and CDR2 as SQIVND (reference sequence). The CDR3 nucleotides are TGTGCCAGTATGGTAGCGGGAACCGCGAACACCGGGGAGCTGTTTTTT. Residues: CASMVAGTANTGELFF.

The rearrangement joins TRBV5-6 to TRBJ2-1, with a weak D call TRBD1 (6 bases). Trimming stripped 0 bases from V and 9 bases from J, with 10 bases between. Per germline, CDR1 SGHDT and CDR2 YYEEEE. CDR3 length equals 13 residues. The chain's CDR3 is CASSLGTDGEQFF. CDR3 in DNA: TGTGCCAGCAGCTTGGGGACAGATGGTGAGCAGTTCTTC.

In its sample, this clone was seen once. The chain has TRBV6-1 and TRBJ1-6; D is undetermined. Between the trimmed V and J ends, which lost 2 bases and 5 bases, there was a span of 16 bases. Germline V gene data show CDR1 as MNHNS and CDR2 as SASEGT. The CDR3 runs 17 residues. This chain's CDR3 is CASSEYEVLVNNSPLHF. The CDR3 DNA sequence: TGTGCCAGCAGTGAATACGAGGTATTGGTGAATAATTCACCCCTCCACTTT.

The V gene is TRBV13, the J gene TRBJ2-5; 8 positions match TRBD1. The CDR3 covers 14 residues. V lost 0 bases, J lost 3 bases, and 0 bases stayed unmatched. Germline V CDR1 and CDR2: PRHDT, FYEKMQ (reference sequence). The CDR3 nucleotides read TGTGCCAGCAGCTTAGGGACAGGGGAAGAGACCCAGTACTTC. Residues: CASSLGTGEETQYF.

The rearrangement links TRBV6-5 to TRBJ2-7; TRBD2 aligns across 7 bases. Looked up from germline, CDR1 is MNHEY and CDR2 is SVGAGI. J gave up 7 bases and V 5 bases, and 8 bases lay outside the gene matches. The CDR3 consists of 13 residues. The CDR3 region is CASSTRTSREQYF. CDR3 sequence (DNA): TGTGCCAGCAGTACCCGGACTAGTCGAGAGCAGTACTTC.

V and J are TRBV19 and TRBJ2-2, with a tentative D call TRBD1 (6 bases). The CDR3 runs to 15 residues. Germline loops: CDR1 LNHDA, CDR2 SQIVND (reference sequence). V was cut by 1 base and J by 0 bases, with 6 bases left in between. For the CDR3, the DNA is TGTGCCAGTAGTATAGGGACAGCGAACACCGGGGAGCTGTTTTTT. Its translation: CASSIGTANTGELFF.

The chain links TRBV5-1 to TRBJ2-7, with 8 bases lining up with TRBD1. V was pared by 4 bases and J by 4 bases, with 7 bases of the junction left unmatched. There are 14 residues in the CDR3. Germline loops: CDR1 SGHRS, CDR2 YFSETQ. Here the CDR3 reads CASSPDRVGYEQYF. In DNA form, the CDR3 reads TGCGCCAGCAGCCCGGACAGGGTAGGGTACGAGCAGTACTTC. Complete variable domain (other parts from reference TRBV5-1 and TRBJ2-7): KAGVTQTPRYLIKTRGQQVTLSCSPISGHRSVSWYQQTPGQGLQFLFEYFSETQRNKGNFPGRFSGRQFSNSRSEMNVSTLELGDSALYLCASSPDRVGYEQYFGPGTRLTVT.

This clone occurred once. The J gene is TRBJ2-2, the V gene TRBV18; D ambiguous. V lost 0 bases, J lost 2 bases, and 7 bases lay in between. CDR1 KGHSH and CDR2 LQKENI come from the germline V gene. This CDR3 comprises 15 residues. CDR3 DNA sequence: TGTGCCAGCTCACCACCGTCGGGTAACACCGGGGAGCTGTTTTTT. Translation: CASSPPSGNTGELFF.

The rearrangement joins TRBV24-1 to TRBJ1-2, with a tentative D call TRBD1 (5 bases). The CDR3 runs 18 residues. Germline V gives CDR1 KGHDR, CDR2 SFDVKD. Deletions cut 4 bases from V and 8 bases from J, with 28 bases between. The CDR3 DNA reads TGTGCCACCAGTGACGCCTCCCTGGGGGGGGGACCCGCTCCCGGCTACACCTTC. This codes for CATSDASLGGGPAPGYTF.

In its sample, this clone was seen once. The chain links TRBV4-1 to TRBJ2-7, with D possibly matching TRBD2 (5 bases). V lost 0 bases and J 3 bases, leaving 6 bases between the germline ends. The CDR3 is made up of 13 amino acids. CDR1 and CDR2 (germline): MGHRA, YSYEKL. The DNA of the CDR3 is TGCGCCAGCAGCCAAGATGGAGGCTACGAGCAGTACTTC. Translation: CASSQDGGYEQYF.

This clone occurred once. In the same sample, other DNA sequences code for this CDR3. This chain uses TRBV6-5 with TRBJ1-1, with 7 bases that match TRBD1. V lost 2 bases, J lost 0 bases, and 0 bases stayed unmatched. The CDR3 length is 14 residues. Per germline, CDR1 MNHEY and CDR2 SVGAGI. CDR3 sequence reads: CASSYGTVNTEAFF. CDR3 nucleotides: TGTGCCAGCAGTTACGGGACAGTGAACACTGAAGCTTTCTTT.

This clone turned up a few times. This chain uses TRBV19 with TRBJ2-1, with 7 bases that match TRBD2. Trimming at V came to 8 bases and at J to 3 bases, leaving 10 bases not matched to a gene. The CDR3 is 15 amino acids. Germline V gene lookup returns CDR1 LNHDA and CDR2 SQIVND (reference sequence). The CDR3 sequence is CASPPRGELYNEQFF. CDR3 nucleotides: TGTGCCAGTCCACCCCGGGGGGAACTCTACAATGAGCAGTTCTTC. The complete variable domain, with remaining parts taken from reference TRBV19 and TRBJ2-1, reads DGGITQSPKYLFRKEGQNVTLSCEQNLNHDAMYWYRQDPGQGLRLIYYSQIVNDFQKGDIAEGYSVSREKKESFPLTVTSAQKNPTAFYLCASPPRGELYNEQFFGPGTRLTVL.

The rearrangement links TRBV29-1 to TRBJ1-1; TRBD1 matches at 10 bases. Germline CDR1 SQVTM, CDR2 ANQGSEA. The CDR3 sequence is 13 residues long. The trim removed 3 bases at V and 5 bases at J, leaving 3 bases unmatched. The chain's CDR3 is CSVDRDRGTEAFF. CDR3 in DNA: TGCAGCGTTGACAGGGACAGGGGAACTGAAGCTTTCTTT. Full variable domain (missing parts from reference TRBV29-1 and TRBJ1-1): SAVISQKPSRDICQRGTSLTIQCQVDSQVTMMFWYRQQPGQSLTLIATANQGSEATYESGFVIDKFPISRPNLTFSTLTVSNMSPEDSSIYLCSVDRDRGTEAFFGQGTRLTVV.

The chain has TRBV4-1 and TRBJ1-2; the D is unclear. This CDR3 region has 14 residues. Germline CDR1 and CDR2: MGHRA and YSYEKL. Trimming took off 4 bases at V and 2 bases at J, with 11 bases between the two ends. The CDR3 protein is CASSPQSNNYGYTF. The CDR3 nucleotides are TGCGCCAGCAGCCCACAGTCCAACAACTATGGCTACACCTTC.

The CDR3, as DNA: TGTGCCAGCAGCTTGGGACAGGCTCATGAAAAACTGTTTTTT. It translates to CASSLGQAHEKLFF. The chain carries TRBV5-8 and TRBJ1-4, with D possibly being TRBD1 (6 bases). CDR3 length: 14 amino acids. Trimming took 0 bases from V and 6 from J, leaving 9 bases between them. Germline V lookup: CDR1 SGHTS, CDR2 YDEGEE.

This rearrangement joins TRBV10-3 to TRBJ2-2, with a possible D match to TRBD1 (6 bases). V lost 7 bases to trimming and J lost 5 bases, with 11 bases between them. Germline V gives CDR1 ENHRY, CDR2 SYGVKD. This CDR3 comprises 13 residues. The CDR3 loop reads CAIKQGGTGELFF. The CDR3 nucleotides read TGTGCCATCAAACAGGGTGGGACCGGGGAGCTGTTTTTT.

The chain employs TRBV3-1 (or the pseudogene TRBV3-2) and TRBJ1-2; 8 bases line up with TRBD1. Germline assignment: CDR1 LGHDT and CDR2 YNNKEL (reference sequence). The CDR3 is 14 residues long. V was pared by 5 bases and J by 2 bases, with 4 bases of the junction left unmatched. This CDR3 is CASSARTGNYGYTF. CDR3 DNA sequence: TGTGCCAGCAGCGCACGGACAGGGAACTATGGCTACACCTTC.

This clone was seen a single time. The gene calls are TRBV4-1 and TRBJ1-2, with 7 positions matching TRBD1. The CDR3 is 15 residues long. The V and J ends lost 1 base and 1 base, in that order; junction bases with no gene match: 3. CDR1 and CDR2 (germline): MGHRA, YSYEKL. The CDR3 coding sequence is TGCGCCAGCAGCCAAGTTACAGGGGTTAACTATGGCTACACCTTC. Translation: CASSQVTGVNYGYTF.

This chain uses TRBV7-9 with TRBJ1-1, with 8 bases identical to TRBD1. V lost 5 bases to trimming and J lost 3 bases; unmatched junction nucleotides: 11. The CDR3 sequence is 16 residues long. CDR1 and CDR2 (germline): SEHNR, FQNEAQ (reference sequence). As DNA, the CDR3 is TGTGCCAGCAGCCCTAGTCCCGGGACAGGCCACACTGAAGCTTTCTTT. This sequence encodes CASSPSPGTGHTEAFF.

V gene TRBV27 combines with J gene TRBJ1-1, with D maybe TRBD1 (6 bases). The CDR3 is 13 residues long. Looked up from germline, CDR1 is MNHEY and CDR2 is SMNVEV (reference sequence). The V end was cut by 3 bases, the J end by 5 bases, with 10 bases between. The CDR3 sequence is CASSFRTETEAFF. Written as DNA, the CDR3 is TGTGCCAGCAGTTTTAGGACAGAAACTGAAGCTTTCTTT.

This rearrangement joins TRBV27 to TRBJ1-6; 7 bases match TRBD1. This CDR3 has 16 residues. Germline CDR1 and CDR2: MNHEY and SMNVEV (reference sequence). The V segment lost 5 bases and the J segment 4 bases; nucleotides outside the gene matches: 8. In DNA form, the CDR3 reads TGTGCCAGCAGTAAGGGACAGATTCAATATAATTCACCCCTCCACTTT. Translated, it gives CASSKGQIQYNSPLHF.